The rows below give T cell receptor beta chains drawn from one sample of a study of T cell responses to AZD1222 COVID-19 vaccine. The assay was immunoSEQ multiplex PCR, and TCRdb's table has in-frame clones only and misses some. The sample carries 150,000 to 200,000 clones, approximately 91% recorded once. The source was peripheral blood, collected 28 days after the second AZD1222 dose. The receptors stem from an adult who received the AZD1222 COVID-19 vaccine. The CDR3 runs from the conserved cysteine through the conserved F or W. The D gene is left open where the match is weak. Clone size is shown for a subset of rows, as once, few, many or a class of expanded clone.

CDR3nt: TGCGCCAGCAGTGAGTCCCTAGCGGGAGGACACACAGATACGCAGTATTTT
CDR3aa: CASSESLAGGHTDTQYF
len: 17
d_gene: TRBD2
v_gene: TRBV10-2
abundance: NA
j_gene: TRBJ2-3

CDR3nt: TGTGCCAGCAGCCACGCCGGGGAGACCCAGTACTTC
CDR3aa: CASSHAGETQYF
len: 12
d_gene: NA
v_gene: TRBV3-1/TRBV3-2
abundance: NA
j_gene: TRBJ2-5

CDR3nt: TGTGCCAGCAGTCTCCCAGTGTCGGGGCAAATGAACACTGAAGCTTTCTTT
CDR3aa: CASSLPVSGQMNTEAFF
len: 17
d_gene: NA
v_gene: TRBV2
abundance: NA
j_gene: TRBJ1-1

CDR3nt: TGTGCCATCAGTGCGGACAGGGATATGAATGAGCAGTTCTTC
CDR3aa: CAISADRDMNEQFF
len: 14
d_gene: TRBD1
v_gene: TRBV10-3
abundance: once
j_gene: TRBJ2-1

CDR3nt: TGTGCTAGTGGTTTGGCGCATGACAGGGCGGGTGGCTACACCTTC
CDR3aa: CASGLAHDRAGGYTF
len: 15
d_gene: TRBD1
v_gene: TRBV12-5
abundance: NA
j_gene: TRBJ1-2

CDR3nt: TGCGCCAGCAGCTTGCAGATTACTAATTCACCCCTCCACTTT
CDR3aa: CASSLQITNSPLHF
len: 14
d_gene: NA
v_gene: TRBV5-1
abundance: NA
j_gene: TRBJ1-6

CDR3nt: TGTGCCAGCAGCTTAGGCGGCCTTACAGATACGCAGTATTTT
CDR3aa: CASSLGGLTDTQYF
len: 14
d_gene: NA
v_gene: TRBV7-9
abundance: NA
j_gene: TRBJ2-3

CDR3nt: TGTGCCAGCAGCCTCTCTCTAATTTCGGGCCGTGAGCAGTTCTTC
CDR3aa: CASSLSLISGREQFF
len: 15
d_gene: NA
v_gene: TRBV13
abundance: NA
j_gene: TRBJ2-1

CDR3nt: TGTGCCACCAGTCACACCCGGGGGGGTGACGGGTATGGCTACACCTTC
CDR3aa: CATSHTRGGDGYGYTF
len: 16
d_gene: NA
v_gene: TRBV24-1
abundance: NA
j_gene: TRBJ1-2

CDR3nt: TGTGCCAGCAGCTTGGACGGGGGGGGTTACAATGAGCAGTTCTTC
CDR3aa: CASSLDGGGYNEQFF
len: 15
d_gene: TRBD2
v_gene: TRBV7-6
abundance: NA
j_gene: TRBJ2-1

CDR3nt: TGTGCCAGCAGCGTAGCCGTCGGTCAGAACTATGGCTACACCTTC
CDR3aa: CASSVAVGQNYGYTF
len: 15
d_gene: NA
v_gene: TRBV9
abundance: NA
j_gene: TRBJ1-2

CDR3nt: TGTGCCAGCACCCAGGGTGAAAAACTGTTTTTT
CDR3aa: CASTQGEKLFF
len: 11
d_gene: NA
v_gene: TRBV2
abundance: NA
j_gene: TRBJ1-4

CDR3nt: TGTGCCAGCAGCTTTGAATCGGCAGGGCCCAGGGAGGAGCAGTTCTTC
CDR3aa: CASSFESAGPREEQFF
len: 16
d_gene: NA
v_gene: TRBV5-6
abundance: NA
j_gene: TRBJ2-1

CDR3nt: TGTGCCACCAGTGCCCCCTCGGTGGACGAGCAGTACTTC
CDR3aa: CATSAPSVDEQYF
len: 13
d_gene: NA
v_gene: TRBV24-1
abundance: NA
j_gene: TRBJ2-7

CDR3nt: TGTGCCAGCAGCCTACCTAGCGGGGGGTACACAGATACGCAGTATTTT
CDR3aa: CASSLPSGGYTDTQYF
len: 16
d_gene: TRBD2
v_gene: TRBV7-2
abundance: NA
j_gene: TRBJ2-3

CDR3nt: TGTGCCAGCAGTTTATTCTTAGGCGGCCAAAGGGATTTTAGCATTCAGTACTTC
CDR3aa: CASSLFLGGQRDFSIQYF
len: 18
d_gene: NA
v_gene: TRBV28
abundance: NA
j_gene: TRBJ2-4

CDR3nt: TGTGCCAGCAGCTTAGCAGCTGGGGCCAACGTCCTGACTTTC
CDR3aa: CASSLAAGANVLTF
len: 14
d_gene: NA
v_gene: TRBV7-6
abundance: NA
j_gene: TRBJ2-6

CDR3nt: TGTGCCAGCAGCCTCTTGGACGAGCAGTACTTC
CDR3aa: CASSLLDEQYF
len: 11
d_gene: NA
v_gene: TRBV7-2
abundance: NA
j_gene: TRBJ2-7

CDR3nt: TGTGCCAGCAGCGCATATGGACTAGCGGGAGGGCCGTTTGGCGACAATGAGCAGTTCTTC
CDR3aa: CASSAYGLAGGPFGDNEQFF
len: 20
d_gene: TRBD2
v_gene: TRBV7-3
abundance: NA
j_gene: TRBJ2-1

CDR3nt: TGTGCCAGCTGTCGGGGGGCTCGGGAGACCCAGTACTTC
CDR3aa: CASCRGARETQYF
len: 13
d_gene: NA
v_gene: TRBV6-5
abundance: NA
j_gene: TRBJ2-5

CDR3nt: TGTGCCAGCAGCCAAGCCGGGACCCAAGGCTACGAGCAGTACTTC
CDR3aa: CASSQAGTQGYEQYF
len: 15
d_gene: NA
v_gene: TRBV3-1/TRBV3-2
abundance: NA
j_gene: TRBJ2-7

CDR3nt: TGCGCCAGCAGGGAGGGGAGTTATGGCTACACCTTC
CDR3aa: CASREGSYGYTF
len: 12
d_gene: NA
v_gene: TRBV5-1
abundance: once
j_gene: TRBJ1-2

CDR3nt: TGTGCCAGTAGCTGGACTAGCAGAGCCTATAGCTCCTACAATGAGCAGTTCTTC
CDR3aa: CASSWTSRAYSSYNEQFF
len: 18
d_gene: TRBD2
v_gene: TRBV19
abundance: NA
j_gene: TRBJ2-1

CDR3nt: TGTGCCAGCAGCCCCGGGACAGTGGCCCACGAGCAGTACTTC
CDR3aa: CASSPGTVAHEQYF
len: 14
d_gene: TRBD1
v_gene: TRBV9
abundance: once
j_gene: TRBJ2-7

CDR3nt: TGTGCCATCAGTGAGGGGGCTAGCGGCAACCAAGAGACCCAGTACTTC
CDR3aa: CAISEGASGNQETQYF
len: 16
d_gene: TRBD2
v_gene: TRBV10-3
abundance: NA
j_gene: TRBJ2-5

CDR3nt: TGTGCCAGCAGTACCCTGGGACTAGCGGACGAGCAGTACTTC
CDR3aa: CASSTLGLADEQYF
len: 14
d_gene: TRBD2
v_gene: TRBV28
abundance: NA
j_gene: TRBJ2-7